What follows are 5 T cell receptor beta chains derived from one specimen sequenced in a study of identical twins. TCRdb called the 5' RACE reads again in MiXCR, with one record for every CDR3 protein. The sample lists approximately 300,000 distinct CDR3 sequences; roughly 10% were seen once. Separately, the same data were catalogued under a study of yellow fever vaccine responses in identical twins.

Sample: CD8+ T cells sorted from blood. The origin of the receptors is a woman aged 18-30 years in good health.

The chain is built from TRBV7-3 and TRBJ2-3; the D is unclear. The germline V and J ends were trimmed by 2 bases and 4 bases, with 7 bases remaining between them. CDR3 length: 13 residues. CDR1 and CDR2 (germline): SGHTA, FQGTGA. CDR3 region: CASSLLSADTQYF. For the CDR3, the DNA is TGTGCCAGCAGCTTACTAAGCGCAGATACGCAGTATTTT.

The rearrangement uses TRBV6-2 or TRBV6-3 and TRBJ2-7; 8 positions agree with TRBD2. CDR1 and CDR2 from the germline V gene are MNHEY and SVGEGT. The CDR3 has 14 residues. J was trimmed by 2 bases and V by 5 bases; bases with no gene match: 5. The CDR3 DNA reads TGTGCCAGCAGTGGACTAGCCGAGACCTACGAGCAGTACTTC. It translates to CASSGLAETYEQYF.

This clonotype was recorded a few times. V and J are TRBV30 and TRBJ2-7; 9 bases align to TRBD1. Germline CDR1 GTSNPN, CDR2 SVGIG (reference sequence). The CDR3 length is 13 residues. J lost 4 bases, V lost 6 bases, and 7 bases had no gene match. This CDR3 reads CACWTGEKYEQYF. The DNA for the CDR3 is TGTGCCTGCTGGACAGGGGAGAAGTACGAGCAGTACTTC.

This clonotype has a handful of counts. This chain's CDR3 is CASMSQGYEQYF. In DNA, the CDR3 is TGTGCCAGCATGTCGCAGGGCTACGAGCAGTACTTC. The chain employs TRBV28 and TRBJ2-7, with a tentative D call TRBD1 (5 bases). Trimming took off 7 bases at V and 3 bases at J, with 10 bases between the two ends. The CDR3 consists of 12 residues. Germline V gives CDR1 MDHEN, CDR2 SYDVKM.

In its sample, this clonotype was seen a few times. This sequence joins TRBV9 and TRBJ2-1; the D gene is possibly TRBD2 (5 bases). V gave up 0 bases and J gave up 0 bases, with 13 bases separating them. This CDR3 region has 17 residues. Germline-derived CDR1 and CDR2 are SGDLS and YYNGEE. DNA for the CDR3: TGTGCCAGCAGCGTAGCCCCCTACGGGAACTCCTACAATGAGCAGTTCTTC. The encoded protein is CASSVAPYGNSYNEQFF.